This section outlines one T cell receptor (beta chain) sequence together with its context. Its antigen is unidentified. This entry is derived from a study of shared clonotypes between healthy human individuals. Whole-study findings and limits: Depth was large, yet rarefaction showed that sorted-subset sequencing was incomplete.

TCRdb's copy holds only in-frame clones and misses some; the assay was immunoSEQ multiplex PCR. The sample consists of about 700,000 clones, roughly 70% of them appearing once. The sample comprised memory CD4+ T cells sorted from blood. Subset here: CD45RA-negative fraction. The receptor was isolated from a woman in her 30s in good health.

CDR3 coding DNA: TGTGCCAGCACTCCTTGGGGGGGCTACATCTACGAGCAGTACTTC. It yields the protein CASTPWGGYIYEQYF. The V and J genes are TRBV28 and TRBJ2-7; D is perhaps TRBD2 (7 bases). Looked up from germline, CDR1 is MDHEN and CDR2 is SYDVKM. The CDR3 is 15 residues long. The V and J ends lost 7 bases and 3 bases respectively, with 19 bases between them.